The entry below describes one T cell receptor (beta chain). Its antigen is currently unknown. This sample is part of a study of T cell responses to AZD1222 COVID-19 vaccine. Findings of the study overall: The span of vaccine-associated CD4 TCRs extended across spike, with dominance at 160-218 and 743-854.

V lost 5 bases and J 4 bases, leaving 8 bases between the germline ends. The CDR3 consists of 12 residues. Germline V gene lookup returns CDR1 SNHLY and CDR2 FYNNEI. Repertoires were generated with immunoSEQ multiplex PCR, while TCRdb's copy carries only in-frame clones and drops some. The top ten hold 26% of the sample, which has tens of thousands of clones, 81% seen once. This rearrangement joins TRBV2 to TRBJ1-1; D not resolved. Material: peripheral blood, obtained 28 days after the second AZD1222 dose. The sequence came from an adult who received the AZD1222 COVID-19 vaccine. The CDR3 loop reads CASSYSSTEAFF. The DNA for the CDR3 is TGTGCCAGCAGTTACTCTAGCACTGAAGCTTTCTTT.